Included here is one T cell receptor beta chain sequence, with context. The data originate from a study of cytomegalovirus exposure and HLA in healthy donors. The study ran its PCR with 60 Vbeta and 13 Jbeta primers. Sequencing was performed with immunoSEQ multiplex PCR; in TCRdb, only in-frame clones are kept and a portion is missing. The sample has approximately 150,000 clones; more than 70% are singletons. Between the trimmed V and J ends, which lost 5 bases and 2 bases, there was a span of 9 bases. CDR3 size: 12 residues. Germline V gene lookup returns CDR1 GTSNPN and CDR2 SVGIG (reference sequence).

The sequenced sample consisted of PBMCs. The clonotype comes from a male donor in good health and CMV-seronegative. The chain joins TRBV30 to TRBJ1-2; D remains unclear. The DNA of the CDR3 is TGTGCCTGGGCACGAGGGAACTATGGCTACACCTTC. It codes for CAWARGNYGYTF.